This TCR beta chain was found in a study of cytomegalovirus exposure and HLA in healthy donors. Study summary: Early release data held 75 million to 100 million unique TCRs from HLA-typed donors. Within the Caucasian-associated ancestry cluster were roughly 82% of the roughly 380 genotyped donors. Study-wide points: Some V segments, including TRBV6-2 and TRBV6-3, were excluded as indistinguishable. Certain sequence variants were highly shared and formed a cluster, and this cluster was likely a sequencing artifact.

V shed 2 bases, J shed 6 bases, and the junction held 8 bases outside the gene matches. This CDR3 has 15 residues. Per the germline V gene, CDR1 is SGHRS and CDR2 is YFSETQ. This clone has a handful of counts. Its antigen is not known. The PCR made use of 60 Vbeta and 13 Jbeta primers. Sequencing was performed with immunoSEQ multiplex PCR; in TCRdb, only in-frame clones are kept and a portion is missing. The sample lists 75,000 to 95,000 clones; approximately 84% were seen once. Sequencing was performed on PBMCs. This rearrangement joins TRBV5-1 to TRBJ1-1; TRBD1 matches 9 bases. This receptor was identified in a woman aged 18-30 years in good health and CMV-seropositive. The CDR3 loop reads CASSLTSTGGPEAFF. DNA of the CDR3: TGCGCCAGCAGCTTAACGTCGACAGGGGGACCTGAAGCTTTCTTT.